This TCR beta chain was captured by sequencing in a study of OX40 agonist ivuxolimab in advanced cancers. Study-wide context: Patients in the trial were receiving intravenous ivuxolimab every 2 weeks, at doses of 0.01 to 10 mg/kg. With a range of roughly 20 to 90, age averaged about 58 years, and nearly 85% were male.

As for this clone: Its matching antigen is unknown.

Germline V gene sequence: CDR1 LGHNA, CDR2 YSLEER. This CDR3 contains 15 residues. Between the trimmed V and J ends, which lost 0 bases and 13 bases, there was a span of 16 bases. TCRdb keeps only in-frame clones here, not all; method: immunoSEQ multiplex PCR. The data hold fewer than 80,000 clones, with 90% to 95% observed a single time. Notes on the study in general: CD8+ T cells showed, on average, more clonal expansion than CD4+ cells. Clonal expansion was seen in CD4+ and CD8+ blood T cells by week 6 at 0.1 to 3.0 mg/kg.

This rearrangement joins TRBV4-3 to TRBJ1-6; no reliable D call. Sequences were derived from CD4+ or CD8+ T cells sorted from blood, sampled in a trial of the OX40 agonist ivuxolimab. This clonotype originated in an adult with an advanced solid tumor such as melanoma, head and neck, liver or kidney cancer. The CDR3 sequence is CASSQDSSRESPLHF. The CDR3 bases are TGCGCCAGCAGCCAAGATTCCTCGCGCGAGTCCCCCCTCCACTTT.